These T cell receptor beta chains were read from a single sample in a study of cytotoxic CD8 clonotypes in ibrutinib-treated CLL. The assay was immunoSEQ multiplex PCR, and TCRdb's table has in-frame clones only and misses some. Among about 50,000 clones listed, approximately 87% were seen once. Sequences were derived from PBMCs, sampled after 24 months of ibrutinib treatment. These receptors were collected from a human donor with chronic lymphocytic leukemia. Each CDR3 is given with its conserved first and last residue. Size tells how often a clone was seen (once, few, many) or the class of an expanded clone, and some rows leave it out.

v_gene	abundance	CDR3aa
TRBV19	NA	CASSIDPGLNTEAFF
TRBV5-1	NA	CASSPLAGGPGEQYF
TRBV29-1	few	CSAGQGTGSGELFF
TRBV29-1	NA	CSVGGEAGADKLFF
TRBV5-6	NA	CASSLAGRAMNTEAFF
TRBV28	NA	CASRKAGGPPETQYF
TRBV5-1	few	CASSLGQGTRTGNTIYF
TRBV5-1	NA	CASSLAGTDLQFF
TRBV7-2	few	CASSLVGANQPQHF
TRBV11-2	NA	CASSLPTGVFKDGYTF
TRBV5-6	NA	CASTNILAGAYEQYF
TRBV5-4	NA	CASSLPQGAGNTIYF
TRBV4-1	NA	CASSQIEDSGNTIYF
TRBV10-3	NA	CAISLQPGLAGMNEQFF
TRBV18	NA	CASSPGPSSTDTQYF
TRBV7-9	NA	CASAQQGSNQPQHF
TRBV6-4	few	CASSDSLGVADTQYF
TRBV2	few	CASDRDRAFNEQFF
TRBV11-3	NA	CASSLSDSWNEQFF
TRBV10-1	NA	CASTGTSGSVGELFF
TRBV28	NA	CASSPGLLINQETQYF
TRBV6-4	few	CASSDVYEKLFF
TRBV27	NA	CASSLGGAVGGYTF
TRBV18	once	CASSPSQEATGNTIYF
TRBV19	NA	CASSTGQYNEQFF
TRBV7-2	few	CASSSISGIANTIYF
TRBV9	NA	CASSVAPNTGELFF
TRBV2	NA	CASSDGSNNEQFF
TRBV6-1	NA	CASRADSSYYNEQFF
TRBV5-5	few	CASSFSDGYNEQFF
TRBV6-5	NA	CASRSALGYNEQFF
TRBV5-1	NA	CASSLAGQGGTGELFF
TRBV18	NA	CASSPPGTSGNSYNEQFF
TRBV19	NA	CASSGQGLSSYNEQFF
TRBV11-1	NA	CASKAVGWETQYF